This TCR beta chain is drawn from a study of early T cells in non-severe SARS-CoV-2 infection. The overall study: The authors sequenced bulk RNA from unsorted whole blood, leaving chains unpaired.

This clonotype was counted many times. Per the germline V gene, CDR1 is DFQATT and CDR2 is SNEGSKA (reference sequence). The length of the CDR3 is 14 residues. The V end lost 4 bases, the J end lost 0 bases, and 10 bases lay between the germline ends. TCRdb reanalysed the 5' RACE reads using MiXCR and keeps one entry per CDR3 protein. The sample has more than 55,000 distinct CDR3 sequences; 5.5% to 7% are singletons. The material was whole blood, obtained at baseline. The chain couples TRBV20-1 to TRBJ2-1; the D is unclear. This receptor was taken from an adult who was a healthcare worker with PCR-confirmed SARS-CoV-2 infection or an uninfected control (not recorded which). CDR3 protein: CSATLPPSYNEQFF. CDR3 coding DNA: TGCAGTGCTACCCTTCCCCCCTCCTACAATGAGCAGTTCTTC.